Listed below are T cell receptor beta chains from one sample, sequenced in a study of OX40 agonist ivuxolimab in advanced cancers. This table comes from immunoSEQ multiplex PCR, and its TCRdb copy is limited to in-frame clones, with some not included. The sample lists tens of thousands of clones, approximately 95% seen once, with about a fifth in the top ten. The sequencing here drew on CD4+ or CD8+ T cells sorted from blood, taken in a trial of the OX40 agonist ivuxolimab. All receptors derive from an adult with an advanced solid tumor such as melanoma, head and neck, liver or kidney cancer. CDR3s include the opening cysteine and the closing phenylalanine or tryptophan. D genes are given only for firm matches. Some rows have no size entry. The others give once, few or many, or a class for an expanded clone.

CSVTGLAKESYNEQFF	TGCAGCGTTACGGGACTAGCGAAGGAGTCCTACAATGAGCAGTTCTTC	NA	TRBV29-1	TRBJ2-1	16	TRBD2
CATRFEGEAFF	TGCGCCACCCGCTTCGAGGGGGAAGCTTTCTTT	NA	TRBV5-1	TRBJ1-1	11	NA
CASSFKHTGELFF	TGTGCCAGCAGTTTCAAACACACCGGGGAGCTGTTTTTT	NA	TRBV27	TRBJ2-2	13	NA
CASSPDNEDEQFF	TGTGCCAGCAGCCCCGATAACGAGGATGAGCAGTTCTTC	NA	TRBV11-3	TRBJ2-1	13	NA
CASSQISRVSTGELFF	TGTGCCAGCAGCCAAATCTCCAGGGTGAGCACCGGGGAGCTGTTTTTT	once	TRBV4-2	TRBJ2-2	16	NA
CASSRQGGEQYF	TGCGCCAGCAGCAGGCAGGGGGGGGAGCAGTACTTC	NA	TRBV4-3	TRBJ2-7	12	NA
CASRPFGGRAEQYF	TGTGCCAGCAGGCCATTTGGGGGCAGGGCCGAGCAGTACTTC	NA	TRBV27	TRBJ2-7	14	NA
CASNRYGSSYEQYF	TGTGCCAGCAACAGATACGGGTCCTCCTACGAGCAGTACTTC	NA	TRBV6-1	TRBJ2-7	14	NA
CASTAGTGLTNEQFF	TGTGCCAGCACCGCCGGGACAGGGTTAACAAATGAGCAGTTCTTC	NA	TRBV11-2	TRBJ2-1	15	TRBD1
CASSLLGSGTGEETQYF	TGTGCCAGTAGTCTCCTTGGTTCCGGGACAGGGGAAGAGACCCAGTACTTC	NA	TRBV19	TRBJ2-5	17	TRBD1
CASSDSHTSYEQYF	TGCGCCAGCAGCGATTCCCACACTTCCTACGAGCAGTACTTC	NA	TRBV5-1	TRBJ2-7	14	NA
CASSYSMIDTQYF	TGTGCCAGCAGTTACTCGATGATAGATACGCAGTATTTT	NA	TRBV6-5	TRBJ2-3	13	NA
CASSPYGGPEPQHF	TGTGCCAGCAGCCCATACGGGGGGCCGGAGCCCCAGCATTTT	NA	TRBV9	TRBJ1-5	14	NA
CASRRGLAQGQFF	TGTGCCAGCAGGAGAGGACTAGCGCAAGGGCAGTTCTTC	NA	TRBV27	TRBJ2-1	13	TRBD2
CASSLNRGEPQHF	TGTGCCAGCTCCCTTAACAGGGGGGAGCCCCAGCATTTT	NA	TRBV6-5	TRBJ1-5	13	TRBD1
CASSLDRPYEQYF	TGTGCCAGCAGCTTAGATCGGCCCTACGAGCAGTACTTC	NA	TRBV7-6	TRBJ2-7	13	NA
CASSQDGYGYTF	TGCGCCAGCAGCCAAGATGGGTATGGCTACACCTTC	NA	TRBV4-3	TRBJ1-2	12	NA
CASTIPLGTAQETQYF	TGTGCCAGCACCATTCCTCTCGGGACAGCTCAAGAGACCCAGTACTTC	NA	TRBV7-9	TRBJ2-5	16	TRBD1
CASSYGAPYGYTF	TGTGCCAGCAGTTACGGGGCCCCCTATGGCTACACCTTC	NA	TRBV6-5	TRBJ1-2	13	NA
CASSFPGGEQYF	TGTGCCAGCAGTTTTCCGGGAGGCGAGCAGTACTTC	once	TRBV28	TRBJ2-7	12	TRBD2
CSVEGAPAGHYNEQFF	TGCAGCGTTGAAGGGGCACCAGCGGGCCATTACAATGAGCAGTTCTTC	NA	TRBV29-1	TRBJ2-1	16	NA
CASSSGGNSNQPQHF	TGTGCCAGTAGCTCAGGGGGGAATAGCAATCAGCCCCAGCATTTT	NA	TRBV19	TRBJ1-5	15	TRBD1
CASSVAGGPYEQYF	TGTGCCAGCAGCGTGGCGGGAGGGCCCTACGAGCAGTACTTC	NA	TRBV9	TRBJ2-7	14	TRBD2
CASIGTASTDTQYF	TGCGCCAGCATAGGGACAGCAAGCACAGATACGCAGTATTTT	NA	TRBV5-1	TRBJ2-3	14	TRBD1
CSVESGAGYGYTF	TGCAGCGTTGAATCAGGGGCGGGCTATGGCTACACCTTC	NA	TRBV29-1	TRBJ1-2	13	NA
CASSEYTTGGGYTF	TGTGCCAGCAGTGAATATACGACAGGGGGTGGCTACACCTTC	NA	TRBV25-1	TRBJ1-2	14	TRBD1
CASSFSSQGEVSYEQYF	TGTGCCAGCAGCTTCTCCTCACAGGGGGAAGTTTCCTACGAGCAGTACTTC	NA	TRBV13	TRBJ2-7	17	TRBD1
CASSVIQGQSGYNEQFF	TGTGCCAGCAGCGTGATCCAGGGGCAGTCCGGGTACAATGAGCAGTTCTTC	NA	TRBV9	TRBJ2-1	17	NA
CASSLRTDSSTDTQYF	TGCGCCAGCAGCCTTCGGACCGACTCAAGCACAGATACGCAGTATTTT	NA	TRBV4-3	TRBJ2-3	16	NA
CASSIDVNQPQHF	TGTGCCAGTAGTATAGACGTGAATCAGCCCCAGCATTTT	NA	TRBV19	TRBJ1-5	13	NA
CASSYSADIQNTEAFF	TGTGCCAGCAGTTACTCGGCGGACATCCAGAACACTGAAGCTTTCTTT	NA	TRBV6-5	TRBJ1-1	16	NA
CASSQEDYPLEQFF	TGCGCCAGCAGCCAAGAGGACTACCCTCTTGAGCAGTTCTTC	NA	TRBV4-1	TRBJ2-1	14	NA
CATVPMTDYGYTF	TGTGCCACCGTACCTATGACAGACTATGGCTACACCTTC	NA	TRBV6-1	TRBJ1-2	13	NA
CASFSRELAYNEQFF	TGTGCCAGCTTTTCACGAGAACTAGCGTACAATGAGCAGTTCTTC	once	TRBV28	TRBJ2-1	15	TRBD2
CASSEGAGTDTQYF	TGTGCCAGCAGTGAAGGAGCAGGCACAGATACGCAGTATTTT	NA	TRBV6-1	TRBJ2-3	14	NA
CASSPGEGFGNQPQHF	TGCGCCAGCAGCCCGGGTGAAGGGTTCGGCAATCAGCCCCAGCATTTT	NA	TRBV4-3	TRBJ1-5	16	NA
CASSFLGGYGYTF	TGTGCCAGCAGCTTCCTTGGAGGCTATGGCTACACCTTC	once	TRBV5-4	TRBJ1-2	13	NA
CASSLQGLTEAFF	TGTGCCAGCAGTCTGCAGGGTCTCACTGAAGCTTTCTTT	NA	TRBV27	TRBJ1-1	13	NA
CASSSARTLSYNEQFF	TGTGCCAGCAGCTCCGCCCGGACATTGTCCTACAATGAGCAGTTCTTC	NA	TRBV7-9	TRBJ2-1	16	NA
CASSSGTGVFGYTF	TGTGCCAGCAGCTCCGGGACAGGGGTTTTCGGCTACACCTTC	NA	TRBV5-6	TRBJ1-2	14	TRBD1
CSVDGTSGGDTQYF	TGCAGCGTTGACGGGACTAGCGGGGGAGATACGCAGTATTTT	NA	TRBV29-1	TRBJ2-3	14	TRBD2
CASSQVDSGGQETQYF	TGCGCCAGCAGCCAAGTGGATTCGGGGGGACAAGAGACCCAGTACTTC	NA	TRBV4-3	TRBJ2-5	16	TRBD2
CASSVATAQETQYF	TGTGCCAGCAGCGTAGCGACAGCCCAAGAGACCCAGTACTTC	NA	TRBV9	TRBJ2-5	14	NA
CAWSLPRGPHTF	TGTGCCTGGAGTCTCCCCCGGGGGCCGCACACCTTC	few	TRBV30	TRBJ1-2	12	NA
CASSAVQGANTEAFF	TGTGCCAGCAGCGCCGTACAGGGGGCGAACACTGAAGCTTTCTTT	once	TRBV7-9	TRBJ1-1	15	TRBD1
CASSVGGQAYEQYF	TGTGCCAGCAGCGTCGGAGGTCAAGCCTACGAGCAGTACTTC	NA	TRBV5-4	TRBJ2-7	14	NA
CASSHGWGYEQYF	TGTGCCAGCAGCCACGGCTGGGGCTACGAGCAGTACTTC	NA	TRBV7-2	TRBJ2-7	13	NA
CASSFDRGPNTEAFF	TGTGCCAGCAGCTTCGACCGTGGCCCTAACACTGAAGCTTTCTTT	NA	TRBV7-2	TRBJ1-1	15	NA
CASSYFVGREDYGYTF	TGTGCCAGCAGTTACTTTGTGGGCAGGGAAGACTATGGCTACACCTTC	NA	TRBV6-6	TRBJ1-2	16	NA
CASSSDGGFNSPLHF	TGTGCCAGCAGCTCCGACGGGGGATTTAATTCACCCCTCCACTTT	NA	TRBV7-9	TRBJ1-6	15	NA